The 13 T cell receptor beta chains reported below all come from one sample, sequenced in a study of regulatory T cells in long-lasting Graves disease. Time point given: newly diagnosed GD, antithyroid drugs for less than 3 months. With RNA extracted from PBMCs as input, the TCR library was made. Both iRepertoire HTBI primers and Arm-PCR of CDR3 regions were used to build the TCR beta libraries. TCRdb processed the multiplex PCR reads anew with MiXCR; each CDR3 protein has one entry. The sample shows around 470,000 distinct CDR3 sequences, roughly 15% of them seen only once. These same records also appear under a second study, on T cells in Graves' hyperthyroidism and ophthalmopathy.

Sequences were derived from peripheral blood mononuclear cells (PBMCs), sampled at new diagnosis, from a patient treated with antithyroid drugs. The receptors derive from a woman aged 50 to 60 with Graves disease.

The V gene is TRBV3-1, the J gene TRBJ2-3, with 11 bases matching TRBD2. CDR1 LGHDT and CDR2 YNNKEL come from the germline V gene (reference sequence). This CDR3 region has 14 residues. Germline trimming cut 3 bases from V and 5 bases from J; bases unmatched to any gene: 1. The CDR3: CASSHGLAGDTQYF. The CDR3 DNA sequence: TGTGCCAGCAGCCACGGACTAGCGGGAGATACGCAGTATTTT.

This sequence joins TRBV10-2 and TRBJ2-3, with 8 bases identical to TRBD1. This CDR3 has 15 amino acids. Germline-derived CDR1 and CDR2 are WSHSY and SAAADI. V shed 6 bases, J shed 0 bases, and the junction held 5 bases outside the gene matches. This CDR3 reads CASREDRVSTDTQYF. The CDR3 coding sequence is TGCGCCAGCAGAGAGGACAGGGTGAGCACAGATACGCAGTATTTT.

CDR3 region: CAASPPAGEGEQYF. CDR3 DNA sequence: TGTGCCGCATCGCCTCCAGCGGGGGAGGGTGAGCAGTACTTC. V gene TRBV28 combines with J gene TRBJ2-7, with 8 bases matching TRBD2. Trimming removed 11 bases from V and 7 bases from J; junction bases left unmatched: 16. Per germline, CDR1 MDHEN and CDR2 SYDVKM. This CDR3 contains 14 residues. Using reference TRBV28 and TRBJ2-7 for the parts outside the CDR3, the full variable domain is DVKVTQSSRYLVKRTGEKVFLECVQDMDHENMFWYRQDPGLGLRLIYFSYDVKMKEKGDIPEGYSVSREKKERFSLILESASTNQTSMYLCAASPPAGEGEQYFGPGTRLTVT.

This clonotype was seen only a few times. The rearrangement uses TRBV18 and TRBJ2-3; D not certain. Per the germline V gene, CDR1 is KGHSH and CDR2 is LQKENI. The germline V and J ends were trimmed by 3 bases and 1 base, with 8 bases remaining between them. The CDR3 runs 14 residues. The CDR3 is CASSPLTRTDTQYF. In nucleotides, the CDR3 is TGTGCCAGCTCACCCCTGACCCGCACAGATACGCAGTATTTT.

This sequence joins TRBV18 and TRBJ2-5; D may correspond to TRBD1 or TRBD2 (5 bases each). This CDR3 is 17 amino acids long. Germline lookup yields CDR1 KGHSH and CDR2 LQKENI. Trimming cost V 3 bases and J 5 bases, with 22 bases left between them. The DNA for the CDR3 is TGTGCCAGCTCACCGATTGGTACCGGTCCTTGGGGGGAGACCCAGTACTTC. Amino acids: CASSPIGTGPWGETQYF.

The chain has TRBV3-1 and TRBJ2-7; D possibly matches TRBD1 or TRBD2 (5 bases each). CDR3 length: 15 amino acids. Deletions cut 4 bases from V and 2 bases from J, with 15 bases between. Germline V gene lookup returns CDR1 LGHDT and CDR2 YNNKEL (reference sequence). CDR3 region: CASSLRGLGAYEQYF. The CDR3 nucleotides are TGTGCCAGCAGCCTACGGGGCCTGGGGGCCTACGAGCAGTACTTC.

The DNA of the CDR3 is TGCAGTGCAGGGGACTCCACCGGGGAGCTGTTTTTT. Translated, it gives CSAGDSTGELFF. V gene TRBV20-1 combines with J gene TRBJ2-2; maybe TRBD2 (6 bases). From germline, CDR1 is DFQATT and CDR2 SNEGSKA (reference sequence). There are 12 residues in the CDR3. V lost 6 bases to trimming and J lost 4 bases, with 9 bases between them.

This clonotype appeared many times. The rearrangement uses TRBV28 and TRBJ1-5, with unresolved D. The CDR3 spans 12 residues. V was pared by 8 bases and J by 0 bases, with 5 bases between. Per the germline V gene, CDR1 is MDHEN and CDR2 is SYDVKM. The CDR3 DNA reads as TGTGCCAGCGCTTATAGCAATCAGCCCCAGCATTTT. It specifies CASAYSNQPQHF.

The sample holds a few counts of this clonotype. The chain recombines TRBV6-1 with TRBJ2-1, with D unresolved. The CDR3 covers 15 residues. Germline-derived CDR1 and CDR2 are MNHNS and SASEGT. V was clipped by 7 bases and J by 7 bases, with 20 bases between them. For the CDR3, the DNA is TGTGCCAGCACCTACGGGCCCCAAGTGAGGAATGAGCAGTTCTTC. This encodes CASTYGPQVRNEQFF.

This clonotype was observed many times. The CDR3 here is CSASREANYGYTF. CDR3 nucleotide sequence: TGCAGTGCTAGCAGGGAGGCTAACTATGGCTACACCTTC. The chain joins TRBV20-1 to TRBJ1-2, with D perhaps TRBD1 (5 bases). Trimming removed 3 bases at V and 0 bases at J, with 8 bases between. This CDR3 has 13 amino acids. The germline gives CDR1 DFQATT, CDR2 SNEGSKA (reference sequence).

V gene TRBV6-2 or TRBV6-3 combines with J gene TRBJ2-7, with 12 bases aligning to TRBD1. The CDR3 is 17 residues long. The V segment lost 3 bases and the J segment 6 bases; nucleotides outside the gene matches: 12. Germline CDR1 reads MNHEY; CDR2 reads SVGEGT. CDR3 nucleotides: TGTGCCAGCAGTTATAGTTCGGGACAGGGGGCGGTCAGCGAGCAGTACTTC. This gives the protein CASSYSSGQGAVSEQYF.

The sample holds many counts of this clonotype. V gene TRBV6-2 or TRBV6-3 combines with J gene TRBJ2-2; 7 bases match TRBD2. V dropped 4 bases and J dropped 3; count of bases not matched to a gene: 5. The CDR3 is made up of 15 amino acids. Germline V gives CDR1 MNHEY, CDR2 SVGEGT. CDR3 coding DNA: TGTGCCAGCAGTTTGGCGGGAGACTACACCGGGGAGCTGTTTTTT. It translates to CASSLAGDYTGELFF.

This clonotype occurred many times. V is TRBV5-1 and J is TRBJ2-1; 10 nucleotides align to TRBD2. The CDR3 spans 16 residues. CDR1 and CDR2 (germline): SGHRS, YFSETQ. V lost 0 bases to trimming and J lost 6 bases; unmatched junction nucleotides: 6. The CDR3 is CASSLGLAGAGNEQFF. The CDR3 region has the DNA TGCGCCAGCAGCTTGGGGCTAGCGGGAGCGGGCAATGAGCAGTTCTTC. The full variable domain, completed using reference TRBV5-1 and TRBJ2-1, is KAGVTQTPRYLIKTRGQQVTLSCSPISGHRSVSWYQQTPGQGLQFLFEYFSETQRNKGNFPGRFSGRQFSNSRSEMNVSTLELGDSALYLCASSLGLAGAGNEQFFGPGTRLTVL.